One sample yielded the 17 T cell receptor beta chains listed below, sequenced in a study of blood T cell repertoires in COVID-19. The data were produced by immunoSEQ multiplex PCR, yet TCRdb's version contains in-frame clones alone and is incomplete. The sample gives roughly 100,000 clones, around nine tenths of which show up once; 4% to 6% is in the top ten. The sample was peripheral blood. The origin of the receptors is a human donor in a cohort sampled during active COVID-19.

This clone has more than one count but fewer than ten. V is TRBV28 and J is TRBJ2-7; the D gene is possibly TRBD2 (5 bases). The CDR3 is made up of 13 amino acids. V dropped 4 bases and J dropped 3 bases, with 10 bases sitting between them. Germline V CDR1 and CDR2: MDHEN, SYDVKM. CDR3 in amino acids: CASSSGRGYEQYF. CDR3 sequence (DNA): TGTGCCAGCAGTTCCGGACGGGGCTACGAGCAGTACTTC.

This chain connects TRBV29-1 to TRBJ2-5, with 7 nucleotides matching TRBD2. The CDR3 has 12 amino acids. CDR1 is SQVTM, CDR2 ANQGSEA, per germline. V lost 4 bases to trimming and J lost 2 bases; unmatched junction nucleotides: 1. CDR3 nucleotide sequence: TGCAGCGTTGGGGGGGGGCAAGAGACCCAGTACTTC. Protein sequence: CSVGGGQETQYF.

The chain is built from TRBV2 and TRBJ2-3, with D maybe TRBD1 (6 bases). V gave up 5 bases and J gave up 2 bases, with 11 bases separating them. The CDR3 sequence is 14 residues long. Germline assignment: CDR1 SNHLY and CDR2 FYNNEI. This CDR3 is CASSRTDYTDTQYF. The CDR3 nucleotides are TGTGCCAGCAGTCGGACAGATTACACAGATACGCAGTATTTT.

The rearrangement joins TRBV18 to TRBJ2-2, with 11 bases lining up with TRBD2. The CDR3 sequence is 16 residues long. CDR1 is KGHSH, CDR2 LQKENI, per germline. V was clipped by 5 bases and J by 4 bases; unmatched bases: 6. The chain's CDR3 is CASSATSGVPTGELFF. The CDR3 nucleotides read TGTGCCAGCTCAGCGACTAGCGGGGTGCCCACCGGGGAGCTGTTTTTT.

This chain connects TRBV15 to TRBJ2-1; 13 nucleotides agree with TRBD2. The CDR3 length is 19 residues. V lost 1 base, J lost 6 bases, and 12 bases stayed unmatched. The germline V gene encodes CDR1 LNHNV and CDR2 YYDKDF (reference sequence). The CDR3 coding sequence is TGTGCCACCAGCAGAGGTAAACTAGCGGGGGGGCCTCAATTCAATGAGCAGTTCTTC. It is translated as CATSRGKLAGGPQFNEQFF.

The chain uses TRBV19 and TRBJ2-2; the match to TRBD1 covers 7 bases. This CDR3 region has 15 residues. Germline CDR1 is LNHDA and CDR2 is SQIVND (reference sequence). V trimming: 5 bases; J trimming: 2 bases; junction bases outside the gene matches: 5. CDR3 residues: CASSEGQHNTGELFF. DNA of the CDR3: TGTGCCAGTAGTGAGGGACAGCATAACACCGGGGAGCTGTTTTTT.

The chain is built from TRBV13 and TRBJ1-1, with 9 bases matching TRBD1. J lost 4 bases, V lost 4 bases, and 7 bases had no gene match. The CDR3 totals 15 residues. The germline V gene encodes CDR1 PRHDT and CDR2 FYEKMQ (reference sequence). CDR3: CASSSRTDRGTEAFF. CDR3 bases: TGTGCCAGCAGCTCGCGGACGGACAGGGGCACTGAAGCTTTCTTT.

This rearrangement joins TRBV10-3 to TRBJ2-2; 11 positions agree with TRBD1. Germline V lookup: CDR1 ENHRY, CDR2 SYGVKD. The CDR3 sequence is 14 residues long. J was trimmed by 5 bases and V by 10 bases; bases with no gene match: 6. Here the CDR3 DNA reads TGTGCCACTAGCGGACAGGGGGCTACCGGGGAGCTGTTTTTT. Translation: CATSGQGATGELFF.

This chain uses TRBV5-1 with TRBJ1-2, with 8 bases matching TRBD1. V was clipped by 6 bases and J by 4 bases; unmatched bases: 11. The CDR3 contains 15 residues. Germline V gene data show CDR1 as SGHRS and CDR2 as YFSETQ. Written as DNA, the CDR3 is TGCGCCAGCATGGAGGGAGCCGGGACAGGCTATGGCTACACCTTC. Amino acid sequence: CASMEGAGTGYGYTF.

This clone was picked up a small number of times. This rearrangement joins TRBV6-2 or TRBV6-3 to TRBJ2-2; 12 bases line up with TRBD2. This CDR3 is built from 15 residues. J was trimmed by 6 bases and V by 4 bases; bases with no gene match: 3. Germline V gene sequence: CDR1 MNHEY, CDR2 SVGEGT. This CDR3 reads CASSWTSGISGELFF. The DNA of the CDR3 is TGTGCCAGCAGTTGGACTAGCGGGATCTCCGGGGAGCTGTTTTTT.

The rearrangement uses TRBV5-1 and TRBJ2-7; no definite D call. The length of the CDR3 is 13 residues. Trimming shortened V by 0 bases and J by 3 bases, and 7 bases separated the two germline ends. Germline assignment: CDR1 SGHRS and CDR2 YFSETQ. The CDR3 sequence: CASSLDTNYEQYF. Written as DNA, the CDR3 is TGCGCCAGCAGCTTGGACACGAACTACGAGCAGTACTTC.

This chain links TRBV6-5 with TRBJ2-3; a possible D gene is TRBD2 (7 bases). This CDR3 has 15 residues. Trimming stripped 6 bases from V and 2 bases from J, with 15 bases between. Germline V CDR1 and CDR2: MNHEY, SVGAGI. CDR3 DNA: TGTGCCAGCAGCTTAGGGGGGGTGAACACAGATACGCAGTATTTT. Its translation: CASSLGGVNTDTQYF.

The rearrangement uses TRBV19 and TRBJ2-6; TRBD2 agrees at 7 bases. Germline assignment: CDR1 LNHDA and CDR2 SQIVND (reference sequence). CDR3 size: 15 residues. With 7 bases clipped from V and 2 bases from J, the junction kept 5 bases outside the gene matches. The CDR3 region is CASTRRGAGANVLTF. CDR3 nucleotides: TGTGCCAGTACCCGCCGGGGGGCTGGGGCCAACGTCCTGACTTTC.

The rearrangement links TRBV9 to TRBJ1-3; D unresolved. In germline, CDR1 is SGDLS, CDR2 YYNGEE. Trimming removed 0 bases at V and 5 bases at J, with 21 bases between. This CDR3 comprises 18 residues. The CDR3 sequence: CASSVEGGSLIGRNTIYF. DNA for the CDR3: TGTGCCAGCAGCGTAGAAGGCGGGTCCCTGATCGGGAGAAACACCATATATTTT.

The table lists this clone with a count of one. The V call is TRBV5-1, the J call TRBJ2-1; 7 nucleotides align to TRBD1. Germline values: CDR1 SGHRS, CDR2 YFSETQ. The CDR3 extends over 14 amino acids. The J segment lost 4 bases and the V segment lost 7 bases, leaving 8 bases of the junction unmatched. Written as DNA, the CDR3 is TGCGCCAGCCAGACCGGGACAGTGTACAATGAGCAGTTCTTC. Its translation: CASQTGTVYNEQFF. The full variable domain, in which reference TRBV5-1 and TRBJ2-1 provide the parts outside the CDR3, is KAGVTQTPRYLIKTRGQQVTLSCSPISGHRSVSWYQQTPGQGLQFLFEYFSETQRNKGNFPGRFSGRQFSNSRSEMNVSTLELGDSALYLCASQTGTVYNEQFFGPGTRLTVL.

This clone is a singleton in its sample. The rearrangement links TRBV5-1 to TRBJ2-7, with a possible D match to TRBD2 (6 bases). CDR1 is SGHRS, CDR2 YFSETQ, per germline. V lost 4 bases, J lost 11 bases, and 16 bases lay in between. CDR3 length equals 12 residues. CDR3 region: CASSPRGSAEYF. Here the CDR3 DNA reads TGCGCCAGCAGCCCTCGGGGGTCAGCGGAGTACTTC. The full variable domain, rest sourced from reference TRBV5-1 and TRBJ2-7, is KAGVTQTPRYLIKTRGQQVTLSCSPISGHRSVSWYQQTPGQGLQFLFEYFSETQRNKGNFPGRFSGRQFSNSRSEMNVSTLELGDSALYLCASSPRGSAEYFGPGTRLTVT.

The chain employs TRBV19 and TRBJ2-5, with 11 nucleotides matching TRBD1. V gave up 11 bases and J gave up 5 bases; unmatched junction bases: 7. Germline V gene sequence: CDR1 LNHDA, CDR2 SQIVND (reference sequence). The CDR3 is made up of 13 amino acids. This chain's CDR3 is CADWTGGLETQYF. CDR3 coding DNA: TGTGCCGACTGGACAGGGGGCTTGGAGACCCAGTACTTC.